The rows below give T cell receptor beta chains drawn from one sample of a study of CD8 T cells in Susac syndrome. TCRdb fed the immunoSEQ multiplex PCR reads into MiXCR, producing one record per CDR3 protein. The sample has over 100,000 distinct CDR3 sequences, over 90% seen once. The sample taken for sequencing was CD4+ T cells from PBMCs. The receptors originated from a human donor in good health. Each CDR3 is given with its conserved first and last residue. A D gene is named only where the DNA matches it firmly. Some rows have no size entry. The others give once, few or many, or a class for an expanded clone.

V	D	J	size	DNA	CDR3
TRBV7-2	TRBD2	TRBJ2-1	NA	TGTGCCAGCAGCTTAGGCGGGGGGCCCTACAATGAGCAGTTCTTC	CASSLGGGPYNEQFF
TRBV12-3/TRBV12-4	NA	TRBJ2-5	NA	TGTGCCAGCAGTTTTTTAGGGCCGAAGACCCAGTACTTC	CASSFLGPKTQYF
TRBV12-3/TRBV12-4	NA	TRBJ1-1	NA	TGTGCCAGCAGCCCCAGCCCCAAAGCCGGCACTGAAGCTTTCTTT	CASSPSPKAGTEAFF
TRBV6-1	NA	TRBJ2-1	NA	TGTGCCAGCAGTCGCGCGCTAGGGACCGACGGCAATGAGCAGTTCTTC	CASSRALGTDGNEQFF
TRBV29-1	NA	TRBJ2-7	NA	TGCAGCGGGGAAACAGGGTACGAGCAGTACTTC	CSGETGYEQYF
TRBV3-1	NA	TRBJ2-5	NA	TGTGCCAGCAGCCAACCGAGTTGGGGAGAGACCCAGTACTTC	CASSQPSWGETQYF
TRBV20-1	NA	TRBJ2-7	NA	TGCAGTGCTAGCGGGGGACAGACCTACGAGCAGTACTTC	CSASGGQTYEQYF
TRBV5-8	TRBD2	TRBJ2-7	NA	TGTGCCAGCAGCTTAGGACTAGCGGGGAGCTACGAGCAGTACTTC	CASSLGLAGSYEQYF
TRBV20-1	NA	TRBJ1-2	NA	TGCAGTGCTAGTGGAGGGGACTATGGCTACACCTTC	CSASGGDYGYTF
TRBV19	NA	TRBJ1-1	NA	TGTGCCAGTAGTATCTCCGCTCAGATGAACACTGAAGCTTTCTTT	CASSISAQMNTEAFF
TRBV5-4	NA	TRBJ1-2	NA	TGTGCCAGCAGCCGGGCGGGAGTCGACGGGGCCAACTATGGCTACACCTTC	CASSRAGVDGANYGYTF
TRBV5-1	NA	TRBJ2-1	NA	TGCGCCAGCAGCTTGACTAGCCCCAATGAGCAGTTCTTC	CASSLTSPNEQFF
TRBV5-4	TRBD2	TRBJ2-1	NA	TGTGCCAGCAGTACTAGCGGGGGGGCCACAGGAGAGCAGTTCTTC	CASSTSGGATGEQFF
TRBV30	TRBD1	TRBJ1-5	NA	TGTGCCTGGAGTGGGCGAGGACAGGGCAATCAGCCCCAGCATTTT	CAWSGRGQGNQPQHF
TRBV7-8	NA	TRBJ2-3	NA	TGTGCCAGCAGCTTAGTGCGCCAGAGCACAGATACGCAGTATTTT	CASSLVRQSTDTQYF
TRBV29-1	TRBD1	TRBJ1-2	NA	TGCAGCGCTACGGGACAGGGAAGGGGTTATGCAGACTATGGCTACACCTTC	CSATGQGRGYADYGYTF
TRBV20-1	NA	TRBJ1-2	NA	TGCAGTGCTGACTCCCGGGACGAGTTCTATGGCTACACCTTC	CSADSRDEFYGYTF
TRBV7-3	NA	TRBJ2-7	NA	TGTGCCAGCAGCTTATCCCTAAACTACGAGCAGTACTTC	CASSLSLNYEQYF
TRBV7-3	NA	TRBJ2-2	NA	TGTGCCAGCAGCTTAAATTCCTATTCTAACACCGGGGAGCTGTTTTTT	CASSLNSYSNTGELFF
TRBV30	NA	TRBJ2-1	once	TGTGCCGTGCAGGGCGATTCCAATGAGCAGTTCTTC	CAVQGDSNEQFF
TRBV5-4	NA	TRBJ1-1	NA	TGTGCCAGCAGCTTGCGGGGCAGAAGAGTCGGCACTGAAGCTTTCTTT	CASSLRGRRVGTEAFF